The clone carrying this TCR beta chain has just a few counts. These data originate in a study of T cells in Graves' hyperthyroidism and ophthalmopathy. Researchers took RNA transcripts and amplified the TCR beta CDR3 regions from them. First-round RT-PCR of the TCR CDR3 relied on the HTBI primer set. MiXCR, run by TCRdb on the multiplex PCR reads, gives a single entry per CDR3 protein. The sample carries a few hundred thousand distinct CDR3 sequences, approximately 25% recorded once. When ophthalmopathy did not progress within 18 months, Graves' hyperthyroidism was considered stable. The CDR3 length is 14 residues. After removal of 3 bases from V and 2 bases from J, the junction contained 7 bases not matched to a gene. Germline V lookup: CDR1 SQVTM, CDR2 ANQGSEA.

Input material: blood. This sequence originates from a man between 50 and 59 years old with Graves' hyperthyroidism. The genes are TRBV29-1 and TRBJ2-7; 7 bases map to TRBD1. As DNA, the CDR3 is TGCAGCGTTGAGGTGCCGGGACAGACCTACGAGCAGTACTTC. Residues: CSVEVPGQTYEQYF.